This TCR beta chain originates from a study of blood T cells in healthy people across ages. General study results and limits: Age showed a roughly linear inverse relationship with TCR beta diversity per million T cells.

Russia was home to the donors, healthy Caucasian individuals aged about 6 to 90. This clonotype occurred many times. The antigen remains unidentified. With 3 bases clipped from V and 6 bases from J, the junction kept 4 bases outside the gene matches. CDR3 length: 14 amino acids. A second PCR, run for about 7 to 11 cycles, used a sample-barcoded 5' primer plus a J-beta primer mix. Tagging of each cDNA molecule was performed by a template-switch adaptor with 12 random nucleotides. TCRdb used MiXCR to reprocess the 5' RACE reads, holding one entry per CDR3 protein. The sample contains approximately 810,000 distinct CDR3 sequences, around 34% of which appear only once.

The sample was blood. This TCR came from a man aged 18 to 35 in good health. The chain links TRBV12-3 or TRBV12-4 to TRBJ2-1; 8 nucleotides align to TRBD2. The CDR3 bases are TGTGCCAGCAGTTTCGTCGGGGGGGTCAATGAGCAGTTCTTC. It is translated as CASSFVGGVNEQFF.